This TCR beta chain was retrieved from a study of blood T cell repertoires in COVID-19. Some clones are missing from TCRdb's copy, which holds only in-frame ones; the method was immunoSEQ multiplex PCR. This sample carries 250,000 or so clones, approximately 83% of them seen once, and the ten largest clones take under 2.5%. This CDR3 is built from 14 residues. From germline, CDR1 is SQVTM and CDR2 ANQGSEA. V lost 4 bases to trimming and J lost 4 bases; unmatched junction nucleotides: 8. Living in 25 or so US areas, the participants were between roughly 18 and 89 years of age. The study assigned cohorts using participant-reported clinical history. Recovered Cohort 3 donors showed two negative PCRs, clearance, or symptom resolution. A single count supports this clone.

The source is a woman aged 50 to 60 who had recovered from COVID-19. Sequences were obtained from PBMCs or T cells enriched from blood (not recorded which). The V gene is TRBV29-1, the J gene TRBJ2-3, with 7 bases that match TRBD2. The CDR3 region is CSVVFPLAADTQYF. As DNA, the CDR3 is TGCAGCGTTGTATTCCCCCTAGCGGCAGATACGCAGTATTTT.